This TCR beta chain is from a study of blood T cells in healthy people across ages. This clonotype was detected only a few times. Its antigen is unknown. CDR3 size: 13 residues. V was pared by 4 bases and J by 5 bases, with 11 bases between. CDR1 is MGHRA, CDR2 YSYEKL, per germline. Study-level findings and limits: Changes seen in expanded clonotypes were possibly confounded by donor CMV status left unknown. Measured against age, TCR beta diversity per million T cells decreased in a roughly linear manner.

Sample-barcoded 5' priming and a J-beta primer mix drove a second PCR of about 6 to 12 cycles. MiXCR was run by TCRdb on the 5' RACE reads, yielding one entry per CDR3 protein. This sample yields nearly 1 million distinct CDR3 sequences, of which roughly 50% are seen a single time; about 21% belongs to the top ten. The sample comprised blood. The chain carries TRBV4-1 and TRBJ2-5; D gene unclear. This TCR was sampled from a woman in her sixties in good health. CDR3 sequence reads: CASSRNQRETQYF. The CDR3 DNA reads as TGCGCCAGCAGCCGGAATCAGAGGGAGACCCAGTACTTC.